Listed below are T cell receptor beta chains from one sample, sequenced in a study of T cells in Graves' hyperthyroidism and ophthalmopathy. TCRdb ran MiXCR on the multiplex PCR reads and lists one entry per CDR3 protein. The table shows about 700,000 distinct CDR3 sequences, with 14% occurring only once. Source material: blood. These receptors all stem from a woman aged 18-29 years with Graves' hyperthyroidism. Both conserved end residues are part of each CDR3. The D gene is left open where the match is weak. Only some rows state a clone size, as once, few, many or a class for expanded clones.

clone_size d_call j_call v_call cdr3_aa cdr3_nt
NA NA TRBJ2-3 TRBV4-1 CASSQVLAGTDTQYF TGCGCCAGCAGCCAAGTACTAGCAGGCACAGATACGCAGTATTTT
NA TRBD2 TRBJ2-2 TRBV20-1 CSARRLAGVAGELFF TGCAGTGCTAGACGACTAGCGGGAGTGGCCGGGGAGCTGTTTTTT
NA TRBD2 TRBJ2-7 TRBV5-6 CASSLQPSGRAAYEQYF TGTGCCAGCAGCTTACAACCTAGCGGGAGGGCCGCCTACGAGCAGTACTTC
NA TRBD1 TRBJ1-5 TRBV6-5 CASSYGQGPSNQPQHF TGTGCCAGCAGTTACGGACAGGGCCCGAGCAATCAGCCCCAGCATTTT
NA TRBD1 TRBJ2-6 TRBV19 CASKGTGTGPTGANVLTF TGTGCCAGTAAGGGGACCGGGACAGGGCCGACTGGGGCCAACGTCCTGACTTTC
many NA TRBJ2-1 TRBV27 CASSQGSSYNEQFF TGTGCCAGCAGCCAGGGGAGCTCCTACAATGAGCAGTTCTTC
many NA TRBJ2-4 TRBV3-1 CASSQDSGGGTQNIQYF TGTGCCAGCAGCCAAGACAGTGGCGGAGGGACTCAAAACATTCAGTACTTC
NA TRBD1 TRBJ1-2 TRBV20-1 CSARETRTGVGYTF TGCAGTGCTAGAGAAACTCGGACAGGGGTTGGCTACACCTTC
many TRBD1 TRBJ1-4 TRBV11-2 CASSSSPLDRWMFF TGTGCCAGCAGCTCGTCCCCTTTGGACAGGTGGATGTTTTTT
many NA TRBJ2-7 TRBV28 CASSFVTPLEQYF TGTGCCAGCAGTTTTGTGACCCCCCTCGAGCAGTACTTC
many NA TRBJ2-5 TRBV10-3 CAISSGTRGETQYF TGTGCCATCAGTTCCGGGACGCGAGGGGAGACCCAGTACTTC
many NA TRBJ1-4 TRBV28 CASSLGGVNEKLFF TGTGCCAGCAGTTTAGGGGGGGTTAATGAAAAACTGTTTTTT
many NA TRBJ2-1 TRBV13 CASSLGGPSYNEQFF TGTGCCAGCAGCTTGGGCGGGCCCTCCTACAATGAGCAGTTCTTC
NA TRBD2 TRBJ2-3 TRBV7-6 CASGGTSGNTDTQYF TGTGCCAGCGGGGGGACTAGCGGGAACACAGATACGCAGTATTTT
NA TRBD1 TRBJ1-1 TRBV10-2 CASSDGQGEGTEAFF TGCGCCAGCAGTGATGGACAGGGCGAGGGGACTGAAGCTTTCTTT
many NA TRBJ2-3 TRBV7-9 CASSFQGLGTDTQYF TGTGCCAGCAGCTTCCAGGGGCTAGGAACAGATACGCAGTATTTT
many TRBD1 TRBJ2-7 TRBV7-2 CASSFGTGDEQYF TGTGCCAGCAGCTTTGGGACAGGGGACGAGCAGTACTTC
many NA TRBJ1-1 TRBV12-3/TRBV12-4 CASSAGSTEAFF TGTGCCAGCTCCGCAGGTTCCACTGAAGCTTTCTTT
few NA TRBJ1-6 TRBV4-3 CASSQDNSLGRPLHF TGCGCCAGCAGCCAAGATAATAGCTTAGGGCGACCCCTCCACTTT
NA NA TRBJ2-3 TRBV6-1 CASTPLAGYTDTQYF TGTGCCAGCACTCCCCTAGCAGGGTACACAGATACGCAGTATTTT
NA NA TRBJ2-7 TRBV5-1 CASSLVPGEDQQYF TGCGCCAGCAGCTTGGTTCCAGGAGAGGATCAGCAGTACTTC
few TRBD1 TRBJ1-1 TRBV30 CAWSADQGVRTEAFF TGTGCCTGGAGTGCCGACCAGGGGGTACGGACTGAAGCTTTCTTT
many TRBD1 TRBJ1-4 TRBV27 CASSFQRGRANEKLFF TGTGCCAGCAGTTTTCAAAGGGGGCGAGCTAATGAAAAACTGTTTTTT
NA NA TRBJ2-1 TRBV4-1 CASSMGGGGGYNEQFF TGCGCCAGCAGCATGGGCGGTGGAGGGGGGTACAATGAGCAGTTCTTC
many NA TRBJ1-5 TRBV2 CASSGQIYSNQPQHF TGTGCCAGCAGTGGGCAGATCTATAGCAATCAGCCCCAGCATTTT
few NA TRBJ2-7 TRBV27 CASSFFDRSYEQYF TGTGCCAGCAGTTTCTTCGACAGATCCTACGAGCAGTACTTC
many NA TRBJ1-3 TRBV11-2 CASSSPRLPGNTIYF TGTGCCAGCAGCTCGCCGAGACTTCCTGGAAACACCATATATTTT
few TRBD1 TRBJ1-4 TRBV9 CASSSPRDSRNEKLFF TGTGCCAGCAGCTCGCCCCGGGACAGCCGAAATGAAAAACTGTTTTTT
NA TRBD2 TRBJ2-5 TRBV7-9 CASTRGIAGGDETQYF TGTGCCAGCACCAGGGGAATAGCGGGAGGGGACGAGACCCAGTACTTC
NA NA TRBJ2-2 TRBV9 CASSVVQGTNILKNTGELFF TGTGCCAGCAGCGTAGTACAGGGAACCAACATACTGAAGAACACCGGGGAGCTGTTTTTT
many NA TRBJ1-1 TRBV10-3 CAIRTDYTEAFF TGTGCCATCCGGACCGATTACACTGAAGCTTTCTTT
NA NA TRBJ2-7 TRBV7-6 CASSLGGGIGYEQYF TGTGCCAGCAGCTTGGGAGGGGGGATTGGATACGAGCAGTACTTC
many NA TRBJ1-5 TRBV3-1 CASSQGQSNQPQHF TGCGCCAGCAGCCAAGGGCAGAGCAATCAGCCCCAGCATTTT
many NA TRBJ1-4 TRBV5-5 CASSYVPSHQEKLFF TGTGCCAGCAGCTACGTCCCCAGTCATCAAGAAAAACTGTTTTTT
few NA TRBJ1-4 TRBV27 CASSSSLSTNEKLFF TGTGCCAGCAGTTCCAGCCTCTCAACTAATGAAAAACTGTTTTTT
many TRBD2 TRBJ2-1 TRBV12-3/TRBV12-4 CASSHALLAGVFDEQFF TGTGCCAGCAGCCACGCCCTTTTAGCGGGAGTCTTTGATGAGCAGTTCTTC
many NA TRBJ2-5 TRBV28 CASSFIPPGEVGTQYF TGTGCCAGCAGTTTTATCCCCCCGGGGGAGGTAGGGACCCAGTACTTC
many TRBD2 TRBJ2-7 TRBV11-2 CASSLATLGLAARVSSYEQYF TGTGCCAGCAGCTTAGCTACCCTGGGACTAGCGGCCCGTGTCAGCTCCTACGAGCAGTACTTC
NA NA TRBJ1-2 TRBV6-1 CASSLHRQDPNGYTF TGTGCCAGCAGTCTTCACCGACAGGATCCAAATGGCTACACCTTC
few TRBD2 TRBJ2-1 TRBV9 CASSARREGALLYNEQFF TGTGCCAGCAGCGCCCGAAGGGAGGGAGCGCTCCTCTACAATGAGCAGTTCTTC
many NA TRBJ1-1 TRBV30 CACSPGGDTEAFF TGTGCCTGCAGCCCCGGGGGAGACACTGAAGCTTTCTTT
few NA TRBJ1-4 TRBV5-5 CASSLETGIEKLFF TGTGCCAGCAGCTTGGAAACAGGGATTGAAAAACTGTTTTTT
NA NA TRBJ1-5 TRBV15 CATSGSDNQPQHF TGTGCCACCAGCGGGTCGGACAATCAGCCCCAGCATTTT
few TRBD1 TRBJ2-7 TRBV14 CASSSWTGGSYEQYF TGTGCCAGCAGCTCCTGGACAGGGGGCTCCTACGAGCAGTACTTC
many NA TRBJ2-3 TRBV11-2 CASRRGSDTQYF TGTGCCAGCAGGAGGGGATCGGATACGCAGTATTTT
few NA TRBJ2-2 TRBV11-3 CASTWYDTGELFF TGTGCCAGCACTTGGTATGACACCGGGGAGCTGTTTTTT